A selection of T cell receptor beta chains follows, all from one sample in a study of blood T cell repertoires in COVID-19. Clones were read by immunoSEQ multiplex PCR, and TCRdb kept only the in-frame ones, dropping some. Among around 170,000 clones listed, around 80% were seen once. The sequencing input was PBMCs or T cells enriched from blood (not recorded which). These receptors were obtained from a man in his forties or fifties who had recovered from COVID-19. Each CDR3 is given with its conserved first and last residue. Each record gives: J gene, D gene, clone size, V gene, CDR3 protein, CDR3 DNA. The D gene is left open where the match is weak. Not all rows give a size; the values are once, few, many and, for expanded clones, a class.

j_gene: TRBJ1-2; d_gene: NA; abundance: once; v_gene: TRBV6-1; CDR3aa: CASSEAAGPSGYTF; CDR3nt: TGTGCCAGCAGTGAAGCAGCAGGTCCCTCGGGCTACACCTTC
j_gene: TRBJ1-1; d_gene: TRBD1; abundance: NA; v_gene: TRBV29-1; CDR3aa: CSVAQGGSTEAFF; CDR3nt: TGCAGCGTTGCCCAAGGGGGCTCCACTGAAGCTTTCTTT
j_gene: TRBJ1-1; d_gene: NA; abundance: NA; v_gene: TRBV7-6; CDR3aa: CASSLAGGIYTEAFF; CDR3nt: TGTGCCAGCAGCTTAGCAGGCGGGATTTACACTGAAGCTTTCTTT
j_gene: TRBJ2-1; d_gene: NA; abundance: NA; v_gene: TRBV7-9; CDR3aa: CASSPVDHNEQFF; CDR3nt: TGTGCCAGCAGCCCGGTCGATCACAATGAGCAGTTCTTC
j_gene: TRBJ2-3; d_gene: NA; abundance: NA; v_gene: TRBV7-2; CDR3aa: CASTRLAAPSTDTQYF; CDR3nt: TGTGCCAGCACCCGCTTGGCGGCCCCCAGCACAGATACGCAGTATTTT
j_gene: TRBJ1-2; d_gene: TRBD1; abundance: NA; v_gene: TRBV5-5; CDR3aa: CASSLGASGGSNYGYTF; CDR3nt: TGTGCCAGCAGCTTGGGGGCATCAGGGGGTTCTAACTATGGCTACACCTTC
j_gene: TRBJ1-5; d_gene: NA; abundance: NA; v_gene: TRBV4-3; CDR3aa: CASSQEPGNRQPQHF; CDR3nt: TGCGCCAGCAGCCAAGAACCGGGAAATCGCCAGCCCCAGCATTTT
j_gene: TRBJ1-3; d_gene: NA; abundance: NA; v_gene: TRBV2; CDR3aa: CASGRAEPPGNTIYF; CDR3nt: TGTGCCAGCGGGAGGGCTGAGCCACCTGGAAACACCATATATTTT
j_gene: TRBJ2-1; d_gene: TRBD1; abundance: once; v_gene: TRBV29-1; CDR3aa: CSAARGSINEQFF; CDR3nt: TGCAGCGCGGCCAGGGGGTCTATCAATGAGCAGTTCTTC
j_gene: TRBJ2-3; d_gene: TRBD2; abundance: once; v_gene: TRBV3-1/TRBV3-2; CDR3aa: CASSQSSGGSDTQYF; CDR3nt: TGTGCCAGCAGCCAATCTAGCGGGGGGTCAGATACGCAGTATTTT
j_gene: TRBJ1-5; d_gene: NA; abundance: NA; v_gene: TRBV11-3; CDR3aa: CASSLNFSYQPQHF; CDR3nt: TGTGCCAGCAGCTTAAATTTCTCGTATCAGCCCCAGCATTTT
j_gene: TRBJ1-2; d_gene: NA; abundance: NA; v_gene: TRBV7-8; CDR3aa: CASSSVGEQYGYTF; CDR3nt: TGTGCCAGCAGCTCCGTTGGGGAGCAGTATGGCTACACCTTC
j_gene: TRBJ2-1; d_gene: TRBD1; abundance: few; v_gene: TRBV5-1; CDR3aa: CASSWLTGASYNEQFF; CDR3nt: TGCGCCAGCAGCTGGTTGACAGGGGCGTCCTACAATGAGCAGTTCTTC
j_gene: TRBJ1-2; d_gene: NA; abundance: once; v_gene: TRBV5-1; CDR3aa: CASSEEPGNYGYTF; CDR3nt: TGCGCCAGCAGCGAAGAGCCAGGCAACTATGGCTACACCTTC
j_gene: TRBJ2-7; d_gene: NA; abundance: NA; v_gene: TRBV7-9; CDR3aa: CASSWARGNKGEQYF; CDR3nt: TGTGCCAGCAGCTGGGCCCGGGGGAATAAAGGCGAGCAGTACTTC
j_gene: TRBJ2-1; d_gene: NA; abundance: NA; v_gene: TRBV24-1; CDR3aa: CATSEPPRNEQFF; CDR3nt: TGTGCCACCAGTGAACCACCGAGGAATGAGCAGTTCTTC
j_gene: TRBJ1-5; d_gene: NA; abundance: NA; v_gene: TRBV2; CDR3aa: CASSRVPNQPQHF; CDR3nt: TGTGCCAGCAGCCGGGTTCCCAATCAGCCCCAGCATTTT
j_gene: TRBJ1-3; d_gene: NA; abundance: NA; v_gene: TRBV7-2; CDR3aa: CASSTGPNTGNTIYF; CDR3nt: TGTGCCAGCAGCACAGGGCCTAACACTGGAAACACCATATATTTT
j_gene: TRBJ1-2; d_gene: NA; abundance: NA; v_gene: TRBV19; CDR3aa: CASHFAGLGYGYTF; CDR3nt: TGTGCCAGTCACTTCGCGGGGCTCGGCTATGGCTACACCTTC
j_gene: TRBJ2-5; d_gene: TRBD1; abundance: once; v_gene: TRBV6-5; CDR3aa: CASRDRGDGETQYF; CDR3nt: TGTGCCAGCAGGGACAGGGGAGATGGAGAGACCCAGTACTTC
j_gene: TRBJ1-1; d_gene: TRBD1; abundance: NA; v_gene: TRBV2; CDR3aa: CASSEQGARAFF; CDR3nt: TGTGCCAGCAGTGAGCAGGGGGCGCGAGCTTTCTTT
j_gene: TRBJ2-1; d_gene: NA; abundance: NA; v_gene: TRBV19; CDR3aa: CASSTRGALYNEQFF; CDR3nt: TGTGCCAGTAGTACCCGGGGGGCCCTTTACAATGAGCAGTTCTTC
j_gene: TRBJ2-7; d_gene: NA; abundance: once; v_gene: TRBV27; CDR3aa: CASSLGTPSYEQYF; CDR3nt: TGTGCCAGCAGTTTAGGGACACCAAGCTACGAGCAGTACTTC
j_gene: TRBJ1-6; d_gene: NA; abundance: NA; v_gene: TRBV11-2; CDR3aa: CASSLPGRGSPLHF; CDR3nt: TGTGCCAGCAGCTTACCGGGAAGAGGATCACCCCTCCACTTT
j_gene: TRBJ1-4; d_gene: TRBD1; abundance: NA; v_gene: TRBV7-4; CDR3aa: CASSLDHRGLREKLFF; CDR3nt: TGTGCCAGCAGCTTGGACCACAGGGGGCTTCGGGAAAAACTGTTTTTT
j_gene: TRBJ1-5; d_gene: NA; abundance: NA; v_gene: TRBV12-3/TRBV12-4; CDR3aa: CASSFGGNQPQHF; CDR3nt: TGTGCCAGCAGTTTTGGAGGCAATCAGCCCCAGCATTTT
j_gene: TRBJ2-4; d_gene: NA; abundance: NA; v_gene: TRBV19; CDR3aa: CASSLGGAATKNIQYF; CDR3nt: TGTGCCAGTAGCCTGGGTGGGGCGGCGACCAAAAACATTCAGTACTTC
j_gene: TRBJ1-4; d_gene: NA; abundance: NA; v_gene: TRBV4-1; CDR3aa: CASSQDETSGGLFF; CDR3nt: TGCGCCAGCAGCCAAGACGAGACATCCGGGGGACTGTTTTTT
j_gene: TRBJ1-4; d_gene: NA; abundance: NA; v_gene: TRBV28; CDR3aa: CASSRAGASDEKLFF; CDR3nt: TGTGCCAGCAGTAGAGCGGGGGCGTCTGATGAAAAACTGTTTTTT
j_gene: TRBJ1-3; d_gene: NA; abundance: NA; v_gene: TRBV18; CDR3aa: CASSPEAAPSRATIYF; CDR3nt: TGTGCCAGCTCACCAGAGGCGGCGCCTTCCCGCGCCACCATATATTTT
j_gene: TRBJ1-2; d_gene: NA; abundance: NA; v_gene: TRBV29-1; CDR3aa: CSVLDRQSAGYTF; CDR3nt: TGCAGCGTTTTAGACCGACAGTCAGCGGGCTACACCTTC
j_gene: TRBJ2-3; d_gene: NA; abundance: once; v_gene: TRBV29-1; CDR3aa: CSVAVGGATDTQYF; CDR3nt: TGCAGCGTTGCGGTTGGTGGGGCCACAGATACGCAGTATTTT
j_gene: TRBJ1-2; d_gene: TRBD1; abundance: NA; v_gene: TRBV5-1; CDR3aa: CASSRGDRGNFYGYTF; CDR3nt: TGCGCCAGCAGCCGAGGGGACAGGGGGAACTTTTATGGCTACACCTTC
j_gene: TRBJ1-4; d_gene: NA; abundance: NA; v_gene: TRBV11-2; CDR3aa: CASSRRGGRVEKLFF; CDR3nt: TGTGCCAGCAGCCGCCGGGGGGGGCGTGTTGAAAAACTGTTTTTT
j_gene: TRBJ1-6; d_gene: NA; abundance: NA; v_gene: TRBV28; CDR3aa: CASSPTGGFNSPLHF; CDR3nt: TGTGCCAGCAGTCCGACCGGGGGGTTTAATTCACCCCTCCACTTT
j_gene: TRBJ2-1; d_gene: TRBD2; abundance: NA; v_gene: TRBV5-4; CDR3aa: CASSPAGAGGYNEQFF; CDR3nt: TGTGCCAGCAGCCCTGCTGGGGCGGGGGGATACAATGAGCAGTTCTTC
j_gene: TRBJ1-1; d_gene: NA; abundance: NA; v_gene: TRBV28; CDR3aa: CASSVGEGEAFF; CDR3nt: TGTGCCAGCAGTGTCGGGGAAGGGGAAGCTTTCTTT
j_gene: TRBJ2-7; d_gene: NA; abundance: NA; v_gene: TRBV10-3; CDR3aa: CAISEGSRGTSPYEQYF; CDR3nt: TGTGCCATCAGTGAGGGGAGCAGGGGAACGAGCCCCTACGAGCAGTACTTC
j_gene: TRBJ2-2; d_gene: NA; abundance: NA; v_gene: TRBV18; CDR3aa: CASSRDSSAGELFF; CDR3nt: TGTGCCAGCTCACGAGACAGTTCGGCCGGGGAGCTGTTTTTT
j_gene: TRBJ1-2; d_gene: NA; abundance: NA; v_gene: TRBV28; CDR3aa: CASSPSTGRGGYTF; CDR3nt: TGTGCCAGCAGTCCTTCGACAGGACGGGGCGGCTACACCTTC